This T cell receptor beta chain was recorded in a study of cytomegalovirus exposure and HLA in healthy donors. The study's findings and limits: In an earlier analysis, productive rearrangement rates for most beta V segments clustered near 90% or 30%.

Though nominally healthy at sampling, donors likely had unrecorded immune exposures. Amplification used 60 Vbeta primers and 13 Jbeta primers. Sequencing was performed with immunoSEQ multiplex PCR; in TCRdb, only in-frame clones are kept and a portion is missing. The sample lists 100,000 to 150,000 clones; over 65% were seen once. To note about this clone: Its antigen remains unidentified.

The CDR3 is 15 residues long. Per the germline V gene, CDR1 is MNHEY and CDR2 is SMNVEV (reference sequence). The trim removed 3 bases at V and 8 bases at J, leaving 8 bases unmatched. The receptor was isolated from a man aged 25-40 years in good health and CMV-seronegative. The sample taken for sequencing was PBMCs. V and J are TRBV27 and TRBJ1-2; 11 bases line up with TRBD1. The CDR3 DNA follows: TGTGCCAGCAGTTTTGAAGGACAGGGGGCCGGGGGCTACACCTTC. This codes for CASSFEGQGAGGYTF.